These 18 T cell receptor beta chains share one sample of origin, sequenced in a study of shared clonotypes between healthy human individuals. Libraries were prepared by immunoSEQ multiplex PCR; TCRdb keeps only in-frame clonotypes and omits some of them. The sample contains 850,000 to 1,200,000 clones, about 75% of which appear only once. The material sequenced was memory CD4+ T cells sorted from blood. Subset defined: CD45RA-negative fraction. The receptors come from a man between 18 and 35 years old in good health.

The chain joins TRBV30 to TRBJ1-5; TRBD1 is a possible D gene (6 bases). CDR1 and CDR2 from the germline V gene are GTSNPN and SVGIG (reference sequence). The CDR3 sequence is 14 residues long. Trimming took off 2 bases at V and 0 bases at J, with 8 bases between the two ends. The CDR3 coding sequence is TGTGCCTGGAGTCGGGGACATAGCAATCAGCCCCAGCATTTT. Its translation: CAWSRGHSNQPQHF.

The CDR3 sequence is CASTSLNGYTF. The CDR3 DNA reads TGTGCCAGCACCTCACTGAATGGCTACACCTTC. The chain links TRBV2 to TRBJ1-2; D ambiguous. V was pared by 7 bases and J by 6 bases, with 9 bases between. This CDR3 is built from 11 residues. Germline CDR1 and CDR2: SNHLY and FYNNEI.

The chain links TRBV11-2 to TRBJ2-5; 9 positions agree with TRBD1. J lost 1 base, V lost 5 bases, and 8 bases had no gene match. The CDR3 spans 16 residues. The germline V gene encodes CDR1 SGHAT and CDR2 FQNNGV. In DNA form, the CDR3 reads TGTGCCAGCAGCCCAAAAGACAGGGGGGCCCAAGAGACCCAGTACTTC. Its protein is CASSPKDRGAQETQYF.

The table lists this clone with a count of one. CDR3 sequence reads: CASSRSPPSGELFF. The CDR3 DNA reads as TGTGCCAGCTCACGAAGTCCTCCATCCGGGGAGCTGTTTTTT. The gene calls are TRBV18 and TRBJ2-2; D gene unclear. V gave up 4 bases and J gave up 6 bases, with 12 bases separating them. Germline V gene lookup returns CDR1 KGHSH and CDR2 LQKENI. The CDR3 is made up of 14 amino acids. Full variable domain (missing parts from reference TRBV18 and TRBJ2-2): NAGVMQNPRHLVRRRGQEARLRCSPMKGHSHVYWYRQLPEEGLKFMVYLQKENIIDESGMPKERFSAEFPKEGPSILRIQQVVRGDSAAYFCASSRSPPSGELFFGEGSRLTVL.

The chain recombines TRBV5-1 with TRBJ2-7; 9 positions agree with TRBD1. Germline trimming cut 5 bases from V and 3 bases from J; bases unmatched to any gene: 9. The CDR3 consists of 15 residues. Germline V gives CDR1 SGHRS, CDR2 YFSETQ. The CDR3 sequence is CASRYGGQGSYEQYF. The CDR3 nucleotides are TGCGCCAGCAGATACGGGGGACAGGGTAGCTACGAGCAGTACTTC.

The V gene is TRBV19, the J gene TRBJ2-2; possible D gene TRBD2, 5 bases. The CDR3 extends over 14 amino acids. Looked up from germline, CDR1 is LNHDA and CDR2 is SQIVND (reference sequence). Trimming pared 2 bases from V and 7 bases from J, leaving 11 bases between. In DNA form, the CDR3 reads TGTGCCAGTAGTATAATGGGAAGCGGCGGGGAGCTGTTTTTT. It encodes CASSIMGSGGELFF.

V is TRBV2 and J is TRBJ2-7, with TRBD1 matching 10 bases. This CDR3 has 11 residues. Germline V CDR1 and CDR2: SNHLY, FYNNEI. V was pared by 4 bases and J by 12 bases, with 3 bases of the junction left unmatched. The DNA for the CDR3 is TGTGCCAGCAGTGTCCGGGACAGGGGGTACTTC. Translation gives CASSVRDRGYF.

The V gene is TRBV25-1, the J gene TRBJ2-7; 10 bases line up with TRBD2. Germline values: CDR1 MGHDK, CDR2 SYGVNS. Unmatched junction bases numbered 9, after V lost 3 bases and J lost 4 bases. This CDR3 has 16 amino acids. CDR3 in DNA: TGTGCCAGCAGTGATGCCTTAGCGGGAGGCCCATACGAGCAGTACTTC. Protein product: CASSDALAGGPYEQYF.

This clone occurred a few times. The genes are TRBV5-1 and TRBJ1-2; the D gene is possibly TRBD1 (6 bases). The V end was cut by 4 bases, the J end by 5 bases, with 24 bases between. The germline CDR1 and CDR2 sequences are SGHRS and YFSETQ. The CDR3 totals 17 residues. This CDR3 reads CASSQGHGGTILYGYTF. The CDR3 region has the DNA TGCGCCAGCAGCCAGGGACACGGGGGGACCATACTTTATGGCTACACCTTC.

This clone came up many times. This chain connects TRBV19 to TRBJ1-6; D gene uncertain. CDR3 length: 16 amino acids. V lost 6 bases and J 5 bases, leaving 17 bases between the germline ends. Per germline, CDR1 LNHDA and CDR2 SQIVND (reference sequence). In nucleotides, the CDR3 is TGTGCCAGTAGAAATTTTAAGGGAAGCAATAATTCACCCCTCCACTTT. This gives the protein CASRNFKGSNNSPLHF. The full variable domain, with the rest looked up from reference TRBV19 and TRBJ1-6, is DGGITQSPKYLFRKEGQNVTLSCEQNLNHDAMYWYRQDPGQGLRLIYYSQIVNDFQKGDIAEGYSVSREKKESFPLTVTSAQKNPTAFYLCASRNFKGSNNSPLHFGNGTRLTVT.

With regard to this clone: This CDR3 is also generated by other DNA sequences in the sample. The rearrangement joins TRBV4-1 to TRBJ2-2; possibly TRBD1 for D (5 bases). Trimming left V 0 bases short and J 1 base short, with 6 bases between. Germline V CDR1 and CDR2: MGHRA, YSYEKL. CDR3 length equals 15 residues. The CDR3 spells CASSQEGQNTGELFF. CDR3 sequence (DNA): TGCGCCAGCAGCCAAGAAGGACAGAACACCGGGGAGCTGTTTTTT.

This rearrangement joins TRBV28 to TRBJ1-5; D possibly corresponds to TRBD1 (6 bases). Germline CDR1 MDHEN, CDR2 SYDVKM. Trimming pared 4 bases from V and 4 bases from J, leaving 23 bases between. The CDR3 is 18 residues long. CDR3 sequence reads: CASSSMGIGGKWNQPQHF. The CDR3 nucleotides read TGTGCCAGCAGTTCCATGGGGATAGGGGGGAAATGGAATCAGCCCCAGCATTTT.

DNA for the CDR3: TGCGCCAGCAGCGAGGGGAGCGGCAATCAGCCCCAGCATTTT. Translated: CASSEGSGNQPQHF. The rearrangement links TRBV5-1 to TRBJ1-5; weak D call: TRBD1 (5 bases). Trimming shortened V by 4 bases and J by 2 bases, and 10 bases separated the two germline ends. This CDR3 comprises 14 residues. Germline V gene lookup returns CDR1 SGHRS and CDR2 YFSETQ.

Points on this clone: This CDR3 is also generated by other DNA sequences in the sample. The rearrangement links TRBV18 to TRBJ1-4; D is unclear. This CDR3 is built from 16 residues. V lost 3 bases and J 2 bases, leaving 13 bases between the germline ends. Germline values: CDR1 KGHSH, CDR2 LQKENI. CDR3 in DNA: TGTGCCAGCTCACCTGGAGGAGTATCGACTAATGAAAAACTGTTTTTT. Translated, it gives CASSPGGVSTNEKLFF. The full variable domain, in which reference TRBV18 and TRBJ1-4 provide the parts outside the CDR3, is NAGVMQNPRHLVRRRGQEARLRCSPMKGHSHVYWYRQLPEEGLKFMVYLQKENIIDESGMPKERFSAEFPKEGPSILRIQQVVRGDSAAYFCASSPGGVSTNEKLFFGSGTQLSVL.

The chain recombines TRBV25-1 with TRBJ2-7, with D possibly being TRBD1 (7 bases). The CDR3 is 13 residues long. Per the germline V gene, CDR1 is MGHDK and CDR2 is SYGVNS. V dropped 4 bases and J dropped 7 bases, with 14 bases sitting between them. The chain's CDR3 is CASSGRGLGEQYF. The CDR3 region has the DNA TGTGCCAGCAGTGGGAGGGGGCTGGGAGAGCAGTACTTC.

The rearrangement joins TRBV28 to TRBJ2-7; 7 positions agree with TRBD1. V lost 5 bases to trimming and J lost 4 bases; unmatched junction nucleotides: 14. Per germline, CDR1 MDHEN and CDR2 SYDVKM. The CDR3 spans 16 residues. The CDR3 DNA reads as TGTGCCAGCAGTCCATATGCCGGGACAGAAAATTACGAGCAGTACTTC. Translation gives CASSPYAGTENYEQYF.

Regarding this clone: This may stem from a read error, because a much larger clone lies one nucleotide away. V usage is TRBV7-8 and J usage is TRBJ1-5, with D unclear. CDR1 is SGHVS, CDR2 FQNEAQ, per germline. The V end lost 5 bases, the J end lost 3 bases, and 5 bases lay between the germline ends. This CDR3 comprises 12 residues. Here the CDR3 DNA reads TGTGCCAGCAGCCCTAACAATCAGCCCCAGCATTTT. This sequence encodes CASSPNNQPQHF.

This clone was found a few times. The V and J genes are TRBV4-1 and TRBJ1-1; D gene unclear. The ends were cut back, 3 bases at V and 0 bases at J, with 11 bases in the middle. The CDR3 has 15 amino acids. Germline V gene data show CDR1 as MGHRA and CDR2 as YSYEKL. The CDR3 reads CASSQGGSMNTEAFF. The CDR3 region has the DNA TGCGCCAGCAGCCAGGGCGGCAGTATGAACACTGAAGCTTTCTTT.